This T cell receptor beta chain was sequenced for a study of blood T cell repertoires in COVID-19. Study details: Sources were T cells, B-cell-depleted T cells, or PBMCs; the material itself was cDNA or gDNA.

Per the original methods: Amplification of reference gene primers was used by the study to estimate nucleated cell counts. Assay: immunoSEQ multiplex PCR; the TCRdb copy retains only in-frame clones and omits some. For V, J and clone size, that table is used; D and trimming come from the DNA. The profile shows about 130,000 clones, approximately 86% of them singletons. The specimen sequenced was peripheral blood. This sequence originates from a woman between 45 and 60 years old who had recovered from COVID-19.

In DNA, the CDR3 is TGTGCCAGCAGCTACGGGACTAGCGGGAGATTCTACAATGAGCAGTTCTTC. Amino acid sequence: CASSYGTSGRFYNEQFF. This chain joins TRBV7-2 and TRBJ2-1; 14 bases line up with TRBD2. The CDR3 is 17 residues long. In germline, CDR1 is SGHTA, CDR2 FQGNSA. V gave up 4 bases and J gave up 3 bases; unmatched junction bases: 5.